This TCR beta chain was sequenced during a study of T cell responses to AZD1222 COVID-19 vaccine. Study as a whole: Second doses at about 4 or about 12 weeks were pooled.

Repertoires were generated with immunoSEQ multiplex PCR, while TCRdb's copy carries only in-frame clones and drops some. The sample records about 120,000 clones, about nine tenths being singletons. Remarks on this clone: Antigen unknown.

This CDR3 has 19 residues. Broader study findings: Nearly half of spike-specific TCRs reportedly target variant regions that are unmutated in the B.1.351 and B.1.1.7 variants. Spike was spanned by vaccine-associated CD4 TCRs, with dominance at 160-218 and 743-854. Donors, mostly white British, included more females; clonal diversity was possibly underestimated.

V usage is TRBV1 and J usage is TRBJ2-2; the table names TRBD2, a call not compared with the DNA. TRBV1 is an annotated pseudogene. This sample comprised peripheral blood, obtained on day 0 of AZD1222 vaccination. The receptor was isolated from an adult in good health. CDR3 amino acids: CTSSHAVRGGGRNTGELFF. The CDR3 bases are TGCACCAGCAGCCATGCCGTTCGGGGCGGGGGGCGGAACACCGGGGAGCTGTTTTTT.